This T cell receptor (beta chain) is drawn from a study of T-cell memory formation after mild COVID-19. The germline V and J ends were trimmed by 2 bases and 1 base, with 6 bases remaining between them. There are 13 residues in the CDR3. The germline V gene encodes CDR1 SGHRS and CDR2 YFSETQ. MiXCR was run by TCRdb on the 5' RACE reads, yielding one entry per CDR3 protein. This table has hundreds of thousands of distinct CDR3 sequences, about a sixth appearing once. This receptor was identified in a man younger than 35 who had mild COVID-19 (a few samples of this study predate the infection). Cell type and time point are not known. The sequenced sample was PBMCs or a T cell subset sorted from them (not recorded which). The chain links TRBV5-1 to TRBJ1-1; D remains unclear. This CDR3 is CASSFAGNTEAFF. CDR3 bases: TGCGCCAGCAGCTTTGCGGGGAACACTGAAGCTTTCTTT. The full variable domain, in which reference TRBV5-1 and TRBJ1-1 provide the parts outside the CDR3, is KAGVTQTPRYLIKTRGQQVTLSCSPISGHRSVSWYQQTPGQGLQFLFEYFSETQRNKGNFPGRFSGRQFSNSRSEMNVSTLELGDSALYLCASSFAGNTEAFFGQGTRLTVV.